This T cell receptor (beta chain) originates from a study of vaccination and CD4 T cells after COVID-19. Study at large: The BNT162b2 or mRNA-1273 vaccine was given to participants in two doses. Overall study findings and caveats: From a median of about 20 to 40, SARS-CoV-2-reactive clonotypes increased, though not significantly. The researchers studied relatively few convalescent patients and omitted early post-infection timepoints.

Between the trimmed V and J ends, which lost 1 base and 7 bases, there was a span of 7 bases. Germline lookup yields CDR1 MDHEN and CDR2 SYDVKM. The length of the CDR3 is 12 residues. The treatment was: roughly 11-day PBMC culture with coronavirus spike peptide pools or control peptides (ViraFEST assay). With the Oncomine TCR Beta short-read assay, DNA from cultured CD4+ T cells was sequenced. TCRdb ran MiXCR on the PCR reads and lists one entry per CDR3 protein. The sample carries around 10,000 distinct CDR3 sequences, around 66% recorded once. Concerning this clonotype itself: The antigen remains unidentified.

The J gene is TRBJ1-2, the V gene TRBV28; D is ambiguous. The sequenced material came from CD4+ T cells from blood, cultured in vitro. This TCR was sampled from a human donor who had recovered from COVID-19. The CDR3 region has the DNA TGTGCCAGCAGTTTATTTCCTGGTGGCTACACCTTC. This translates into CASSLFPGGYTF.